This T cell receptor beta chain is from a study of cytomegalovirus exposure and HLA in healthy donors. Study overall: Genotyping showed roughly 77% of 398 donors falling in the Caucasian-associated ancestry cluster.

Healthy people donating bone marrow made up the donors. 60 Vbeta and 13 Jbeta primers were used in PCR. Sequencing was performed with immunoSEQ multiplex PCR; in TCRdb, only in-frame clones are kept and a portion is missing. The data hold about 240,000 clones, with about 80% observed a single time. Study results and caveats: Later on, a genetic analysis was performed. It linked a missense variant in DCLRE1C with V- and J-gene trimming of TCR beta. The study flagged roughly 150 TCR beta chains as cytomegalovirus-associated.

Remarks on this clone: Antigen specificity is unknown.

Germline V gene data show CDR1 as SNHLY and CDR2 as FYNNEI. Trimming cost V 2 bases and J 0 bases, with 10 bases left between them. CDR3 size: 16 residues. The rearrangement links TRBV2 to TRBJ1-4, with D possibly matching TRBD1 (6 bases). This receptor was obtained from a woman aged 60-75 years in good health and CMV-seropositive. The sample consisted of PBMCs. The CDR3 nucleotides are TGTGCCAGCAGTGAACTCAGGGGAACAACTAATGAAAAACTGTTTTTT. This codes for CASSELRGTTNEKLFF.